A selection of T cell receptor beta chains follows, all from one sample in a study of T cell responses to AZD1222 COVID-19 vaccine. Repertoires were generated with immunoSEQ multiplex PCR, while TCRdb's copy carries only in-frame clones and drops some. Here the sample spans 90,000 to 120,000 clones, 75% to 90% being singletons. The starting material was peripheral blood, obtained on day 0 of AZD1222 vaccination. The source is an adult in good health. Both conserved end residues are part of each CDR3. The D gene is left open where the match is weak. The size entry is marked missing in some rows and otherwise reads once, few, many or a size class.

V gene,D gene,J gene,clone size,CDR3 DNA,CDR3 protein
TRBV15,-,TRBJ1-2,-,TGTGCCACCAGTAGGGATAACCTCTATGGCTACACCTTC,CATSRDNLYGYTF
TRBV9,-,TRBJ1-2,-,TGTGCCAGCAGCGTAGGGCCCGGATTCAATGGCTACACCTTC,CASSVGPGFNGYTF
TRBV3-1/TRBV3-2,TRBD1,TRBJ1-5,-,TGTGCCAGCAGCCAAGGGGGACAGCAGCCCCAGCATTTT,CASSQGGQQPQHF
TRBV9,-,TRBJ2-3,-,TGTGCCAGCAGCGTAGAATGGTCCGGCACAGATACGCAGTATTTT,CASSVEWSGTDTQYF
TRBV7-9,-,TRBJ1-5,-,TGTGCCAGCAGCCTCGACACCTTTAGCAATCAGCCCCAGCATTTT,CASSLDTFSNQPQHF
TRBV10-3,-,TRBJ2-7,-,TGTGCCATCAGTGAGTCGGCAGGGCGGCAGCAGTACTTC,CAISESAGRQQYF
TRBV19,-,TRBJ1-2,-,TGTGCCAGTAGTATTCCCTCAACTTATGGCTACACCTTC,CASSIPSTYGYTF
TRBV18,-,TRBJ1-6,-,TGTGCCAGCTCAGCGCGGGACCCCGAAAGCAGTAATTCACCCCTCCACTTT,CASSARDPESSNSPLHF
TRBV5-6,-,TRBJ2-6,-,TGTGCCAGCAGCTTGAGAGGGTCTGGGGCCAACGTCCTGACTTTC,CASSLRGSGANVLTF
TRBV5-1,-,TRBJ2-2,-,TGCGCCAGCAGCTTCGGGCAGGGAGGGAACACCGGGGAGCTGTTTTTT,CASSFGQGGNTGELFF
TRBV28,-,TRBJ1-6,once,TGTGCCAGCAAAACGCCAGAATATAATTCACCCCTCCACTTT,CASKTPEYNSPLHF
TRBV13,-,TRBJ2-7,once,TGTGCCAGCAGCTTAGTCCCCACAGGGTTCCGTTCCTACGAGCAGTACTTC,CASSLVPTGFRSYEQYF
TRBV5-6,-,TRBJ1-4,-,TGTGCCAGCAGCTTGCGGGGACATAATCTTGCAACTAATGAAAAACTGTTTTTT,CASSLRGHNLATNEKLFF
TRBV18,-,TRBJ2-3,-,TGTGCCAGCTCACCACTCTCTAGTTTTACAGATACGCAGTATTTT,CASSPLSSFTDTQYF
TRBV28,TRBD2,TRBJ2-7,-,TGTGCCAGCAGTTTAGCAGGCGGGAGGGCCTACGAGCAGTACTTC,CASSLAGGRAYEQYF
TRBV13,-,TRBJ2-7,-,TGTGCCAGCAGCTTAGTCCTGAGGGGGACCTACGAGCAGTACTTC,CASSLVLRGTYEQYF
TRBV18,-,TRBJ1-1,few,TGTGCCAGCTCAACGACGGGAGAAGCTTTCTTT,CASSTTGEAFF
TRBV6-2/TRBV6-3,-,TRBJ2-7,-,TGTGCCAGCAGTTCATCGCCGCGCGAGCAGTACTTC,CASSSSPREQYF
TRBV7-2,-,TRBJ1-4,-,TGTGCCAGCAGCTCAGCGGGGGGCTTCGAAAAACTGTTTTTT,CASSSAGGFEKLFF
TRBV11-2,-,TRBJ2-5,-,TGTGCCAGCAGGAGAACGGGTAGCGAGCAAGAGACCCAGTACTTC,CASRRTGSEQETQYF
TRBV12-3/TRBV12-4,-,TRBJ2-7,-,TGTGCCAGCAGACCTCAGGACGAGCAGTACTTC,CASRPQDEQYF
TRBV5-1,TRBD2,TRBJ2-7,-,TGCGCCAGCAGGAGATCGGGACTAGCGGGGACTGGCGAGCAGTACTTC,CASRRSGLAGTGEQYF
TRBV6-5,-,TRBJ2-1,once,TGTGCCAGCAGCTCCAGGGGCCCGACCTACAATGAGCAGTTCTTC,CASSSRGPTYNEQFF
TRBV7-8,TRBD1,TRBJ2-5,-,TGTGCCAGCAGCTTAGGACAGGGGAAAGAGACCCAGTACTTC,CASSLGQGKETQYF
TRBV11-3,TRBD2,TRBJ2-7,-,TGTGCCAGCAGCGAACTAGCGGGAAGCGCCGAGCAGTACTTC,CASSELAGSAEQYF
TRBV5-1,TRBD1,TRBJ1-2,-,TGCGCCAGCAGCTTGGGGAGGGGACAGGTCGAGGTCTACACCTTC,CASSLGRGQVEVYTF
TRBV7-9,-,TRBJ1-4,-,TGTGCCAGCAGCTTAGGGCCTGGGACGAATGAAAAACTGTTTTTT,CASSLGPGTNEKLFF
TRBV7-2,-,TRBJ2-5,few,TGTGCCAGCAGCGCCCAGACAGGCCAAGAGACCCAGTACTTC,CASSAQTGQETQYF
TRBV29-1,-,TRBJ2-3,-,TGCAGCGTTGTGGTCCCGGGACCGATCACAGATACGCAGTATTTT,CSVVVPGPITDTQYF